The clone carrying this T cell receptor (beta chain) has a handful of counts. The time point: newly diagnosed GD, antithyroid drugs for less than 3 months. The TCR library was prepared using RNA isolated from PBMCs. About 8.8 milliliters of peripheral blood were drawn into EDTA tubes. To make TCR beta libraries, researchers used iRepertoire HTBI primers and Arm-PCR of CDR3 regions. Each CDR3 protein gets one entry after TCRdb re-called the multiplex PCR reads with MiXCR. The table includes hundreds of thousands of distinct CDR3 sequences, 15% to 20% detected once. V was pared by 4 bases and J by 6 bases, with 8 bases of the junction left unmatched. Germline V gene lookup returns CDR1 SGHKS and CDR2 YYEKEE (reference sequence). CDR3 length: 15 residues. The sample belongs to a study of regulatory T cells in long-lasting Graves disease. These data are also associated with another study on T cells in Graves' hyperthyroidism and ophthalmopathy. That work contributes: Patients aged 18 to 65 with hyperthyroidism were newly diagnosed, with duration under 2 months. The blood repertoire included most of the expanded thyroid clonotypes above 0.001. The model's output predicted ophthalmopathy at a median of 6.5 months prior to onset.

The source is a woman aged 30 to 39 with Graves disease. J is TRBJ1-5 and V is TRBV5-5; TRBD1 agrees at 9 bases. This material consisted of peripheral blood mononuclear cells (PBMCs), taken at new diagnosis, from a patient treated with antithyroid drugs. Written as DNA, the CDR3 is TGTGCCAGCAGCCTCACCGGGACAGGGTTTCAGCCCCAGCATTTT. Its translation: CASSLTGTGFQPQHF.